A selection of T cell receptor beta chains follows, all from one sample in a study of CD8+ T cells in alopecia areata. The repertoire was sequenced with immunoSEQ multiplex PCR; TCRdb's copy has only in-frame clones and lacks some. The sample lists about 64,000 clones, about 43% occurring once. Sequenced here: CD8+ T cells sorted from blood, sampled between weeks 36 and 40, from a patient treated with tofacitinib. The receptors were gathered from a human donor with alopecia areata. Both conserved end residues are part of each CDR3. The order of the fields is clone size, V gene, J gene, D gene, CDR3 DNA, CDR3 protein. The D gene is left open where the match is weak. Not all rows give a size; the values are once, few, many and, for expanded clones, a class.

NA	TRBV4-1	TRBJ2-5	TRBD2	TGCGCCAGCAGCCAAGCTCGAGCGGGAAAAGAGACCCAGTACTTC	CASSQARAGKETQYF
few	TRBV29-1	TRBJ2-2	NA	TGCAGCGTTGAAGATCTGGACAGGGAGCTGTTTTTT	CSVEDLDRELFF
NA	TRBV4-1	TRBJ1-2	NA	TGCGCCAGCAGCCAAGTCGTAGGGGGAGCCCGGGACTATGGCTACACCTTC	CASSQVVGGARDYGYTF
NA	TRBV2	TRBJ2-7	NA	TGTGCCAGCAGGACCCGGGGTTACTACGAGCAGTACTTC	CASRTRGYYEQYF
once	TRBV30	TRBJ1-2	NA	TGTGCCTGGACAATCAAGGGGGAGGCTAACTATGGCTACACCTTC	CAWTIKGEANYGYTF
NA	TRBV28	TRBJ1-5	TRBD1	TGTGCCAGCAGTTTACTTGGACAGGGATGGGATCAGCCCCAGCATTTT	CASSLLGQGWDQPQHF
NA	TRBV15	TRBJ2-2	NA	TGTGCCACCGCGGCTATGGGCACCGGGGAGCTGTTTTTT	CATAAMGTGELFF
few	TRBV5-1	TRBJ1-1	NA	TGCGCCAGCAGTGCGGGGACTGAAGCTTTCTTT	CASSAGTEAFF
NA	TRBV6-6	TRBJ2-5	TRBD1	TGTGCCAGCAGTCTCCAACAGGGGATGATGGAGACCCAGTACTTC	CASSLQQGMMETQYF
few	TRBV7-9	TRBJ1-4	NA	TGTGCCAGCAGCTTAAGTTCTAGTGGTGGTGAAAAACTGTTTTTT	CASSLSSSGGEKLFF
NA	TRBV29-1	TRBJ2-2	NA	TGCAGCGTTCTCGGAAACACCGGGGAGCTGTTTTTT	CSVLGNTGELFF
NA	TRBV25-1	TRBJ1-1	TRBD1	TGTGCCAGCACTCCACAGGGGCCCACTGAAGCTTTCTTT	CASTPQGPTEAFF
NA	TRBV14	TRBJ2-5	NA	TGTGCCAGCAGCCAAGTTGCCCAAGAGACCCAGTACTTC	CASSQVAQETQYF
few	TRBV4-2	TRBJ2-4	NA	TGTGCCAGCAGCCCCCCCTTAGAAGCCAAAAACATTCAGTACTTC	CASSPPLEAKNIQYF
NA	TRBV27	TRBJ2-7	NA	TGTGCCAGCAGTTTCGTGGGGGACGAGCAGTACTTC	CASSFVGDEQYF
NA	TRBV29-1	TRBJ2-1	NA	TGCAGCGTTGAAAGTCTCCCAAACAATGAGCAGTTCTTC	CSVESLPNNEQFF
NA	TRBV7-9	TRBJ2-5	NA	TGTGCCAGCAGCTTTAACCGCCCGGGGCAGAGGGGCCCAGAGACCCAGTACTTC	CASSFNRPGQRGPETQYF
few	TRBV14	TRBJ2-5	NA	TGTGCCAGCAGCTTTCGAGGGAGTTGGGAGACCCAGTACTTC	CASSFRGSWETQYF
NA	TRBV4-2	TRBJ2-7	NA	TGTGCCAGCAGCCGCTCGGAGGACGGGGCCCCTCATCTCCCCTACGAGCAGTACTTC	CASSRSEDGAPHLPYEQYF
few	TRBV29-1	TRBJ1-1	TRBD1	TGCAGCGTTCCACAGGGGGCCTCTGAAGCTTTCTTT	CSVPQGASEAFF
NA	TRBV2	TRBJ2-2	TRBD1	TGTGCCAGCAGCCCCACCAACAGGGGGCAGATCGGGGAGCTGTTTTTT	CASSPTNRGQIGELFF
few	TRBV29-1	TRBJ1-2	TRBD1	TGCAGCGTCAGGGACAGGAACTATGGCTACACCTTC	CSVRDRNYGYTF
NA	TRBV7-8	TRBJ2-3	TRBD2	TGTGCCAGCAGCCCGGAGCGGGGCGCGGATACGCAGTATTTT	CASSPERGADTQYF
few	TRBV29-1	TRBJ2-1	TRBD1	TGCAGCGTGCCGGGACAGGGGCGGCCTGAGCAGTTCTTC	CSVPGQGRPEQFF
NA	TRBV9	TRBJ2-7	NA	TGTGCCAGCAGCGGGGGACAGCGGGGGTTTTACGAGCAGTACTTC	CASSGGQRGFYEQYF
few	TRBV30	TRBJ1-4	TRBD1	TGTGCCTGGAATGGACAGGGAAGTGAAAAACTGTTTTTT	CAWNGQGSEKLFF
NA	TRBV1	TRBJ2-7	NA	TGCACCAGCAGAAAACCGGACAGGGCTACGAGCACCCGTGCCTTC	CTSRKPDRATSTRAF
NA	TRBV29-1	TRBJ2-6	TRBD1	TGCAGCGCCATGGAGGGACAGGGAATCTCTGGGGCCAACGTCCTGACTTTC	CSAMEGQGISGANVLTF
NA	TRBV7-9	TRBJ1-2	TRBD1	TGTGCCAGCAGCCCGCTAGACAGGGAAGGATACTATGGCTACACCTTC	CASSPLDREGYYGYTF
NA	TRBV5-8	TRBJ2-1	TRBD2	TGCGCCAGCAGCTTGGTTCCTAGCGGGAGGGGGAATGAGCAGTTCTTC	CASSLVPSGRGNEQFF
NA	TRBV27	TRBJ2-1	TRBD2	TGTGCCAGCAGTCCGGGGACTAGCGGGAGGGGTGAGCAGTTCTTC	CASSPGTSGRGEQFF
few	TRBV5-6	TRBJ2-7	NA	TGTGCCAGCAGATCCTCGCCACGCTCCTACGAGCAGTACTTC	CASRSSPRSYEQYF
few	TRBV13	TRBJ2-1	TRBD1	TGTGCCAGCAGCCCCCGGGACAGGGGGAGCTACAATGAGCAGTTCTTC	CASSPRDRGSYNEQFF
NA	TRBV7-9	TRBJ2-1	NA	TGTGCCAGCAGAGGTTTCGGGCTCGTTGAGCAGTTCTTC	CASRGFGLVEQFF
NA	TRBV11-2	TRBJ2-5	NA	TGTGCCAGCAGCTTAATAGCGCGTTGGGGCAGCCAAGAGACCCAGTACTTC	CASSLIARWGSQETQYF
NA	TRBV30	TRBJ2-1	NA	TGTGCCTGGAGTGTACGGCTAGACAATGAGCAGTTCTTC	CAWSVRLDNEQFF
NA	TRBV19	TRBJ2-1	TRBD2	TGTGCCAGTAGTATAGGCGGGAGTGGTGAGCAGTTCTTC	CASSIGGSGEQFF
NA	TRBV4-1	TRBJ2-4	NA	TGCGCCAGCAGCCCACGGACCGAAAACATTCAGTACTTC	CASSPRTENIQYF
NA	TRBV5-1	TRBJ1-1	NA	TGCGCCAGCAGCTTTACAGGGCCTGAAGCTTTCTTT	CASSFTGPEAFF
NA	TRBV30	TRBJ1-5	NA	TGTGCCTGGAGTCCAGACCCGGGGGGCAATCAGCCCCAGCATTTT	CAWSPDPGGNQPQHF
NA	TRBV7-6	TRBJ1-5	NA	TGTGCCAGCAGCTCCGGCCGGGGTGGCGGTCAGCCCCAGCATTTT	CASSSGRGGGQPQHF
medium-sized	TRBV5-4	TRBJ2-2	TRBD2	TGTGCCAGCAGCGCGTTTGGGACTAGCCTCTCCGGGGAGCTGTTTTTT	CASSAFGTSLSGELFF
NA	TRBV29-1	TRBJ2-2	TRBD2	TGCAGCGTTGAAGCGGGAGGGACAAACACCGGGGAGCTGTTTTTT	CSVEAGGTNTGELFF
once	TRBV7-9	TRBJ1-1	NA	TGTGCCAGCAGCTTAGTCAGGGTGAGGACTGAAGCTTTCTTT	CASSLVRVRTEAFF
NA	TRBV11-2	TRBJ2-7	NA	TGTGCCAGCAGCGACCCGTACGAGCAGTACTTC	CASSDPYEQYF
NA	TRBV9	TRBJ2-1	NA	TGTGCCAGCAGCGTAGTAGCCGACCTCTCCTACAATGAGCAGTTCTTC	CASSVVADLSYNEQFF
NA	TRBV4-2	TRBJ2-1	NA	TGTGCCAGCAGCCAAGCATCGGCCAGGGGAGATGAGCAGTTCTTC	CASSQASARGDEQFF
NA	TRBV7-8	TRBJ1-4	NA	TGTGCCAGCAGCTTCAGGGTGACTAATGAAAAACTGTTTTTT	CASSFRVTNEKLFF
few	TRBV29-1	TRBJ2-2	NA	TGCAGCGTTCCTTGGGGAACCGGGGAGCTGTTTTTT	CSVPWGTGELFF